This TCR beta chain emerged from a study of CD8 T cells in Susac syndrome. V dropped 0 bases and J dropped 2; count of bases not matched to a gene: 7. This CDR3 contains 17 residues. Germline V gives CDR1 SGHAT, CDR2 FQNNGV. A quantity of about 0.5 to 1 ug RNA underwent reverse transcription using random hexamers. The method of amplification for TCR beta CDR3 was immunoSEQ multiplex PCR, covering 54 Vbeta and 13 Jbeta. From the immunoSEQ multiplex PCR reads, TCRdb called clonotypes with MiXCR, one entry per CDR3 protein. Of roughly 100,000 distinct CDR3 sequences listed, roughly 94% are singletons. The chain joins TRBV11-2 to TRBJ2-5; 9 nucleotides match TRBD2. This clonotype was obtained from a human donor with Susac syndrome. Sequencing was performed on CD4+ T cells from PBMCs. In DNA, the CDR3 is TGTGCCAGCAGCTTAGATCGTCGAGCGGGGGGACAAGAGACCCAGTACTTC. Amino acid sequence: CASSLDRRAGGQETQYF.